The next 32 T cell receptor beta chains were all read from a single sample in a study of shared T cell receptors in the human thymus. Profiled with immunoSEQ multiplex PCR; TCRdb holds only in-frame clones, not every one. This sample has about 660,000 clones, with around 87% found just once. These sequences were also reported in another study, on human thymus T cells.

Sample: thymocytes. The receptors were gathered from a boy younger than two with a congenital heart defect.

This chain connects TRBV4-2 to TRBJ1-5; D remains unclear. V lost 0 bases to trimming and J lost 4 bases, with 19 bases between them. The CDR3 consists of 18 residues. Germline-derived CDR1 and CDR2 are LGHNA and YNFKEQ. The CDR3 DNA reads as TGTGCCAGCAGCCAAGATACCGGGTTCCAACCTTATAATCAGCCCCAGCATTTT. This encodes CASSQDTGFQPYNQPQHF.

The V call is TRBV6-4, the J call TRBJ2-2; 9 nucleotides agree with TRBD2. This CDR3 spans 17 amino acids. The trim removed 0 bases at V and 4 bases at J, leaving 6 bases unmatched. Germline assignment: CDR1 MRHNA and CDR2 SNTAGT. The CDR3 region is CASSDSVVAGVTGELFF. CDR3 nucleotides: TGTGCCAGCAGTGACTCGGTAGTAGCGGGAGTCACCGGGGAGCTGTTTTTT.

The chain uses TRBV27 and TRBJ1-3; D is unclear. Germline lookup yields CDR1 MNHEY and CDR2 SMNVEV (reference sequence). The CDR3 length is 12 residues. The V end lost 5 bases, the J end lost 2 bases, and 4 bases lay between the germline ends. The CDR3 DNA is TGTGCCAGCAGTGACACTGGAAACACCATATATTTT. It encodes CASSDTGNTIYF.

This clone was counted a single time. The chain is built from TRBV28 and TRBJ1-5; D possibly corresponds to TRBD1 (5 bases). The CDR3 consists of 17 residues. Germline CDR1 is MDHEN and CDR2 is SYDVKM. V shed 5 bases and J shed 0 bases, with 17 bases lying between them. CDR3 sequence reads: CASSRGTQAYSNQPQHF. Written as DNA, the CDR3 is TGTGCCAGCAGTCGGGGGACTCAGGCTTATAGCAATCAGCCCCAGCATTTT.

Only one count was recorded for this clone. The chain combines TRBV25-1 with TRBJ1-1; a weak D match, TRBD1 (6 bases). Germline V CDR1 and CDR2: MGHDK, SYGVNS. The CDR3 extends over 11 amino acids. V gave up 4 bases and J gave up 8 bases, with 8 bases separating them. For the CDR3, the DNA is TGTGCCAGCAGTGGAGGGACAGAAGCTTTCTTT. The encoded protein is CASSGGTEAFF.

The J gene is TRBJ1-2, the V gene TRBV11-3; D gene unclear. There are 17 residues in the CDR3. V was cut by 1 base and J by 1 base, with 16 bases left in between. Germline CDR1 and CDR2: SGHNT and YENEEA. The CDR3 DNA reads as TGTGCCAGCAGCTTAGGTCTCTCGGAGGCACGTAACTATGGCTACACCTTC. Translating it yields CASSLGLSEARNYGYTF.

The genes are TRBV7-6 and TRBJ2-2, with 10 bases lining up with TRBD2. CDR1 and CDR2 (germline): SGHVS, FNYEAQ. With 1 base clipped from V and 3 bases from J, the junction kept 11 bases outside the gene matches. This CDR3 spans 19 amino acids. CDR3 nucleotides: TGTGCCAGCAGCTTAGGCAGGCTCGAGCGGGAGGGGTACACCGGGGAGCTGTTTTTT. Translating it yields CASSLGRLEREGYTGELFF.

The rearrangement uses TRBV6-5 and TRBJ2-2; the match to TRBD2 covers 7 bases. The length of the CDR3 is 12 residues. V shed 7 bases, J shed 10 bases, and the junction held 6 bases outside the gene matches. Germline CDR1 reads MNHEY; CDR2 reads SVGAGI. The CDR3 coding sequence is TGTGCCAGCACCAAGCGGGGCGAGGAGCTGTTTTTT. Residues: CASTKRGEELFF.

This sequence joins TRBV7-9 and TRBJ1-2, with D possibly matching TRBD1 (5 bases). V lost 4 bases and J lost 3, with 12 bases in between. The CDR3 runs 14 residues. Per the germline V gene, CDR1 is SEHNR and CDR2 is FQNEAQ (reference sequence). In DNA form, the CDR3 reads TGTGCCAGCAGCTCCCTGACAGTAGACTATGGCTACACCTTC. Translating it yields CASSSLTVDYGYTF.

The chain combines TRBV4-3 with TRBJ2-5, with TRBD2 identical over 11 bases. Germline assignment: CDR1 LGHNA and CDR2 YSLEER. This CDR3 spans 16 amino acids. Trimming took 5 bases from V and 0 from J; bases not matched to a gene: 5. The CDR3 region is CASSKGLADHQETQYF. For the CDR3, the DNA is TGCGCCAGCAGCAAGGGACTAGCGGACCACCAAGAGACCCAGTACTTC.

The CDR3 loop is CASSYSTSGGTDTQYF. CDR3 coding DNA: TGTGCCAGCAGTTACTCGACTAGCGGGGGGACAGATACGCAGTATTTT. The rearrangement uses TRBV6-5 and TRBJ2-3; TRBD2 matches 13 bases. The trim removed 0 bases at V and 3 bases at J, leaving 0 bases unmatched. This CDR3 is built from 16 residues. Per germline, CDR1 MNHEY and CDR2 SVGAGI.

The chain is built from TRBV5-6 and TRBJ2-3; possible D gene TRBD2, 5 bases. The CDR3 length is 15 residues. The V gene lost 0 bases and the J gene lost 1 base, with 9 bases spanning the gap. Germline CDR1 reads SGHDT; CDR2 reads YYEEEE. The CDR3 here is CASSLGPAGTDTQYF. The CDR3 DNA reads TGTGCCAGCAGCTTGGGGCCAGCGGGCACAGATACGCAGTATTTT.

This clone was seen only once. The rearrangement links TRBV5-1 to TRBJ2-3; D unclear. The germline V and J ends were trimmed by 4 bases and 1 base, with 22 bases remaining between them. The germline CDR1 and CDR2 sequences are SGHRS and YFSETQ. This CDR3 comprises 18 residues. The CDR3 nucleotides are TGCGCCAGCAGCCCCCGGGTGGCAGTCAGCCCGGGCACAGATACGCAGTATTTT. Encoded protein: CASSPRVAVSPGTDTQYF.

This clone was seen only once. The chain employs TRBV11-3 and TRBJ2-3; no clear D gene. The CDR3 is 15 residues long. The germline V and J ends were trimmed by 3 bases and 2 bases, with 12 bases remaining between them. Germline CDR1 SGHNT, CDR2 YENEEA. CDR3 sequence reads: CASSLGRRVTDTQYF. CDR3 nucleotide sequence: TGTGCCAGCAGCTTGGGCCGGCGAGTCACAGATACGCAGTATTTT.

Here the CDR3 DNA reads TGTGCCAGCAGCCCCGGGACAGGGAAACCTTTAGCCAAAAACATTCAGTACTTC. Translated, it gives CASSPGTGKPLAKNIQYF. The rearrangement uses TRBV28 and TRBJ2-4; 9 nucleotides agree with TRBD1. The CDR3 extends over 18 amino acids. The germline V gene has CDR1 MDHEN and CDR2 SYDVKM. With V trimmed by 6 bases and J by 0 bases, 12 bases remained unmatched.

The chain recombines TRBV7-9 with TRBJ1-2; D might be TRBD1 (5 bases). Germline-derived CDR1 and CDR2 are SEHNR and FQNEAQ (reference sequence). The CDR3 totals 12 residues. Trimming removed 8 bases at V and 8 bases at J, with 15 bases between. CDR3 sequence reads: CASLGGADGYTF. Here the CDR3 DNA reads TGTGCCAGCCTGGGAGGGGCGGACGGCTACACCTTC. The whole variable domain, remainder taken from reference TRBV7-9 and TRBJ1-2, is DTGVSQNPRHKITKRGQNVTFRCDPISEHNRLYWYRQTLGQGPEFLTYFQNEAQLEKSRLLSDRFSAERPKGSFSTLEIQRTEQGDSAMYLCASLGGADGYTFGSGTRLTVV.

The J gene is TRBJ2-1, the V gene TRBV7-2, with TRBD1 identical over 11 bases. Trimming at V came to 0 bases and at J to 7 bases, leaving 8 bases not matched to a gene. The CDR3 spans 17 residues. The V gene's germline CDR1 is SGHTA and CDR2 FQGNSA. This CDR3 is CASSLAAGQGAINEQFF. In DNA, the CDR3 is TGTGCCAGCAGCTTAGCCGCAGGACAGGGGGCGATTAATGAGCAGTTCTTC. The whole variable domain, filled in from reference TRBV7-2 and TRBJ2-1, reads GAGVSQSPSNKVTEKGKDVELRCDPISGHTALYWYRQSLGQGLEFLIYFQGNSAPDKSGLPSDRFSAERTGGSVSTLTIQRTQQEDSAVYLCASSLAAGQGAINEQFFGPGTRLTVL.

This chain uses TRBV4-3 with TRBJ2-3, with TRBD2 identical over 11 bases. The CDR3 length is 20 residues. Germline lookup yields CDR1 LGHNA and CDR2 YSLEER. The J segment lost 2 bases and the V segment lost 0 bases, leaving 13 bases of the junction unmatched. CDR3 region: CASSQESVSSGRGYTDTQYF. DNA for the CDR3: TGCGCCAGCAGCCAAGAGTCGGTGAGTAGCGGGAGGGGGTACACAGATACGCAGTATTTT.

The chain has TRBV19 and TRBJ2-7; 9 bases agree with TRBD1. From germline, CDR1 is LNHDA and CDR2 SQIVND (reference sequence). V gave up 1 base and J gave up 7 bases; unmatched junction bases: 14. This CDR3 has 17 residues. The CDR3 protein is CASSIARARDRDAEQYF. The CDR3 coding sequence is TGTGCCAGTAGTATAGCTCGCGCCCGGGACAGGGACGCTGAGCAGTACTTC.

V is TRBV14 and J is TRBJ2-7; 7 positions agree with TRBD1. In germline, CDR1 is SGHDN, CDR2 FVKESK. Losses at the gene ends were 3 bases for V and 2 bases for J; bases not matched to a gene: 4. The CDR3 loop spans 14 amino acids. CDR3 DNA: TGTGCCAGCAGCCAGGACAGGACCCCCTACGAGCAGTACTTC. Its protein product is CASSQDRTPYEQYF. Drawing the rest from reference TRBV14 and TRBJ2-7, the complete variable domain is EAGVTQFPSHSVIEKGQTVTLRCDPISGHDNLYWYRRVMGKEIKFLLHFVKESKQDESGMPNNRFLAERTGGTYSTLKVQPAELEDSGVYFCASSQDRTPYEQYFGPGTRLTVT.

This chain joins TRBV12-5 and TRBJ1-1; possible D gene TRBD1, 5 bases. This CDR3 region has 13 residues. V was trimmed by 7 bases and J by 6 bases, leaving 15 bases between them. Germline V gene sequence: CDR1 LGHNT, CDR2 FRNRAP. The CDR3 region has the DNA TGTGCTAGTGTCCTCGGGGGTATATCTGAAGCTTTCTTT. Its protein product is CASVLGGISEAFF.

V usage is TRBV19 and J usage is TRBJ2-1, with 10 bases fitting TRBD1. This CDR3 has 15 residues. Per the germline V gene, CDR1 is LNHDA and CDR2 is SQIVND (reference sequence). Trimming removed 3 bases from V and 10 bases from J; junction bases left unmatched: 9. DNA for the CDR3: TGTGCCAGTAGTATCGGGACAGGGGATCTAATGGAGCAGTTCTTC. Amino acid sequence: CASSIGTGDLMEQFF.

The V gene is TRBV27, the J gene TRBJ1-1; 8 bases are shared with TRBD1. From germline, CDR1 is MNHEY and CDR2 SMNVEV (reference sequence). The J segment lost 3 bases and the V segment lost 3 bases, leaving 3 bases of the junction unmatched. The CDR3 contains 14 residues. CDR3 coding DNA: TGTGCCAGCAGTTTTCAGGGGGCCTACACTGAAGCTTTCTTT. It translates to CASSFQGAYTEAFF.

The rearrangement joins TRBV25-1 to TRBJ2-3; 8 nucleotides agree with TRBD2. Germline V gives CDR1 MGHDK, CDR2 SYGVNS. V lost 3 bases to trimming and J lost 2 bases; unmatched junction nucleotides: 13. The length of the CDR3 is 18 residues. This CDR3 reads CASSDTRREALHTDTQYF. CDR3 DNA sequence: TGTGCCAGCAGTGATACTAGGCGGGAGGCGTTACACACAGATACGCAGTATTTT.

The J gene is TRBJ2-7, the V gene TRBV4-3, with 9 bases matching TRBD1. V was clipped by 0 bases and J by 3 bases; unmatched bases: 6. Per the germline V gene, CDR1 is LGHNA and CDR2 is YSLEER. CDR3 length equals 16 residues. The CDR3: CASSQDRGQGSYEQYF. CDR3 sequence (DNA): TGCGCCAGCAGCCAAGATAGGGGACAGGGTAGCTACGAGCAGTACTTC.

The CDR3: CASSLADRVLETQYF. CDR3 DNA sequence: TGTGCCAGCAGCTTAGCCGACAGGGTGCTAGAGACCCAGTACTTC. The rearrangement uses TRBV7-8 and TRBJ2-5, with TRBD1 identical over 7 bases. The ends lost 0 bases at V and 4 bases at J; junction bases unmatched: 5. This CDR3 region has 15 residues. From germline, CDR1 is SGHVS and CDR2 FQNEAQ.

In DNA, the CDR3 is TGCAGTGCTAGACCCTCGGAGCAGTTCTTC. Translated: CSARPSEQFF. This chain links TRBV20-1 with TRBJ2-1; no definite D call. Trimming removed 2 bases at V and 10 bases at J, with 6 bases between. The CDR3 is 10 amino acids. In germline, CDR1 is DFQATT, CDR2 SNEGSKA (reference sequence).

V gene TRBV11-2 combines with J gene TRBJ2-1, with 7 bases lining up with TRBD2. The CDR3 loop spans 14 amino acids. V lost 1 base, J lost 9 bases, and 6 bases stayed unmatched. The V gene's germline CDR1 is SGHAT and CDR2 FQNNGV. In nucleotides, the CDR3 is TGTGCCAGCAGCTTAGCGAGGGCTAGCGGTGAGCAGTTCTTC. It yields the protein CASSLARASGEQFF.

This clone was detected only once. V gene TRBV14 combines with J gene TRBJ2-5; 8 bases are shared with TRBD1. CDR1 and CDR2 (germline): SGHDN, FVKESK. This CDR3 has 18 amino acids. Trimming removed 1 base from V and 1 base from J; junction bases left unmatched: 11. The CDR3 nucleotides are TGTGCCAGCAGCCAAGGGTGGACAGGGCAGGGGCCCCAAGAGACCCAGTACTTC. The encoded protein is CASSQGWTGQGPQETQYF.

The chain couples TRBV6-5 to TRBJ2-7; TRBD2 matches 7 bases. This CDR3 region has 14 residues. Germline-derived CDR1 and CDR2 are MNHEY and SVGAGI. Trimming took 6 bases from V and 6 from J; bases not matched to a gene: 11. CDR3 nucleotide sequence: TGTGCCAGCAGCCCAATCGGGAGGCCCTCCGAGCAGTACTTC. Translating gives CASSPIGRPSEQYF.

Here the CDR3 reads CASSLARPAVDTQYF. In DNA form, the CDR3 reads TGTGCCAGCAGCTTAGCCAGACCCGCGGTAGATACGCAGTATTTT. The V and J genes are TRBV7-2 and TRBJ2-3; no reliable D call. Germline V gene data show CDR1 as SGHTA and CDR2 as FQGNSA. The CDR3 runs 15 residues. V dropped 0 bases and J dropped 5 bases, with 12 bases sitting between them.

The rearrangement joins TRBV6-1 to TRBJ2-7; D gene ambiguous. Looked up from germline, CDR1 is MNHNS and CDR2 is SASEGT. The CDR3 runs 12 residues. V lost 2 bases, J lost 11 bases, and 13 bases lay in between. The CDR3 coding sequence is TGTGCCAGCAGTGAAAGGCTAGTTTTGGAGTACTTC. It specifies CASSERLVLEYF.